This TCR beta chain is from a study of OX40 agonist ivuxolimab in advanced cancers. For the study at large: Patient treatment consisted of intravenous ivuxolimab administration every 2 weeks at 0.01 to 10 mg/kg.

Measured with immunoSEQ multiplex PCR; TCRdb has only the in-frame clones, and not every one. The profile shows about 70,000 clones, roughly 86% of them singletons. This CDR3 contains 13 residues. The ends were cut back, 9 bases at V and 3 bases at J, with 9 bases in the middle. Germline values: CDR1 LGHNT, CDR2 FRNRAP. The study's findings and limits: CD8+ T cells averaged more expanded clones than CD4+. Clones of CD4+ and CD8+ blood T cells grew by week 6 at doses of 0.1 to 3.0 mg/kg.

As regards this clone: Its antigen is not known.

Anyone with autoimmune disease history or systemic immunosuppression was excluded. The V and J genes are TRBV12-5 and TRBJ1-6, with D uncertain. The specimen comprised CD4+ or CD8+ T cells sorted from blood, sampled in a trial of the OX40 agonist ivuxolimab. This TCR was sampled from an adult with an advanced solid tumor such as melanoma, head and neck, liver or kidney cancer. The CDR3 region is CASRDLYNSPLHF. CDR3 bases: TGTGCTAGCCGGGATCTCTATAATTCACCCCTCCACTTT.